This T cell receptor beta chain was sequenced for a study of T cells in Graves' hyperthyroidism and ophthalmopathy. Study context: It was at initial diagnosis, before any treatment, that peripheral blood was collected. Broader study findings: From stable hyperthyroidism, ophthalmopathy was set apart by a 13 V-J model.

This CDR3 has 15 residues. The V and J ends lost 4 bases and 0 bases, in that order; junction bases with no gene match: 5. Per the germline V gene, CDR1 is SGHVS and CDR2 is FQNEAQ. This clonotype was observed a handful of times. Its antigen is still unknown. Calling Graves' hyperthyroidism stable meant ophthalmopathy did not progress within 18 months. Source material for PBMCs was over 8 ml fresh peripheral blood. Amplification yielded TCR beta CDR3 regions, with RNA transcripts as the source. The TCR CDR3 first-round RT-PCR relied on the HTBI primer set. TCRdb re-called the multiplex PCR reads with MiXCR, one entry per CDR3 protein. The repertoire holds 800,000 or so distinct CDR3 sequences, with 38% as singletons.

The receptor was isolated from a man aged 18 to 29 with Graves' hyperthyroidism. The gene calls are TRBV7-8 and TRBJ1-1, with 7 bases fitting TRBD1. The sequenced sample was blood. The CDR3: CASSSTGRLNTEAFF. Here the CDR3 DNA reads TGTGCCAGCAGCTCGACAGGGAGGTTGAACACTGAAGCTTTCTTT. Drawing the rest from reference TRBV7-8 and TRBJ1-1, the complete variable domain is GAGVSQSPRYKVAKRGQDVALRCDPISGHVSLFWYQQALGQGPEFLTYFQNEAQLDKSGLPSDRFFAERPEGSVSTLKIQRTQQEDSAVYLCASSSTGRLNTEAFFGQGTRLTVV.